What follows describes a single T cell receptor (beta chain). Its specificity is not known. The sample belongs to a study of cytomegalovirus exposure and HLA in healthy donors. General study results and limits: For presence/absence analyses, sequencing depth was assumed to be roughly uniform across donors. Common viral pathogens seemed to be connected with several of the most significant clusters, according to a later analysis. Rare sequences made up most TCRs, while some public TCRs were found in many donors.

This PCR relied on a set of 60 Vbeta primers and 13 Jbeta primers. Repertoires were generated with immunoSEQ multiplex PCR, while TCRdb's copy carries only in-frame clones and drops some. This sample's clone table lists tens of thousands of clones. Trimming stripped 6 bases from V and 8 bases from J, with 22 bases between. The germline V gene has CDR1 LNHDA and CDR2 SQIVND (reference sequence). This CDR3 has 15 residues. The sequence derives from a woman in her thirties in good health and CMV-seronegative. Material: PBMCs. The rearrangement links TRBV19 to TRBJ1-2, with D unclear. As DNA, the CDR3 is TGTGCCAGTAGCTTCCGTGCCGCACCACTAACGGGCTACACCTTC. It translates to CASSFRAAPLTGYTF.